This T cell receptor (beta chain) was captured by sequencing in a study of CD4 T cells in relation to SARS-CoV-2 and coronaviruses. For the study at large: Negative control cultures got HIV-1 Nef peptides or no peptide. Study-level results: Roughly three fifths of donors had memory CD4+ clonotypes crossrecognizing SARS-CoV-2 and common cold coronavirus spike.

Of note for this clone: The antigen remains undetermined.

Germline assignment: CDR1 ENHRY and CDR2 SYGVKD. With V trimmed by 5 bases and J by 2 bases, 3 bases remained unmatched. The CDR3 is 15 amino acids. Unexposed donor CD4+ T cells date from about 2011-2019, before the COVID-19 pandemic. CD4+ T cells were isolated from the cells after about nine days of culture. Unexposed-donor CD4+ T cells were probed with SARS-CoV-2 S/N and four cold-coronavirus spikes, cells permitting. On days 3 and 7, cultures got half fresh IL-2 medium. The protocol was immunoSEQ multiplex PCR, while the TCRdb copy is restricted to in-frame clones and leaves out a portion. The repertoire has around 15,000 clones, roughly 80% of them found once; the top ten carry 31%.

The sequencing sample was made of CD4+ T cells from PBMCs, cultured in vitro. The V call is TRBV10-3, the J call TRBJ2-2; 9 nucleotides line up with TRBD1. This TCR came from a human donor in good health. The CDR3 DNA sequence: TGTGCCATCAGTCTACAGGGGGCTAACACCGGGGAGCTGTTTTTT. Protein: CAISLQGANTGELFF.